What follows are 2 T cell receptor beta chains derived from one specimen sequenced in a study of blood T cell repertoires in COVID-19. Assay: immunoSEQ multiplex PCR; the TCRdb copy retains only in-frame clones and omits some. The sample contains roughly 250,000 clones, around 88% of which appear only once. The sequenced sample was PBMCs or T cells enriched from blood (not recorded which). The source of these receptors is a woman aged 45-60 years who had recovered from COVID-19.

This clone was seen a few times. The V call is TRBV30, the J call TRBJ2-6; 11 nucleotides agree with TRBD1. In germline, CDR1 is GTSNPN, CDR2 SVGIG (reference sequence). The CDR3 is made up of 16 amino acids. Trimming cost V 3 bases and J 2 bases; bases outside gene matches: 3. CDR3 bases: TGTGCCTGGAGCGGACAGGGGGCCCCTGGGGCCAACGTCCTGACTTTC. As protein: CAWSGQGAPGANVLTF.

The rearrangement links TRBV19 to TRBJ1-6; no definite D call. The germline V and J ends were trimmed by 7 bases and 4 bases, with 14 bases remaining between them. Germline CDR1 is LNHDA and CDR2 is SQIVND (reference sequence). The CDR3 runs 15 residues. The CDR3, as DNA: TGTGCCAGTACCAACTCGGCGGTGTATAATTCACCCCTCCACTTT. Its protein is CASTNSAVYNSPLHF.